This T cell receptor beta chain comes out of a study of low-dose radiotherapy and immunotherapy resistance in tumors. First-strand cDNA used TRAV- and TRBV-specific primers, covering alpha and beta chains. Using a constant-region primer together with a V-primer adapter, TCRs were subjected to 20 PCR cycles of amplification. A single record per CDR3 protein comes from TCRdb applying MiXCR to the reads. Of 65,000 to 100,000 distinct CDR3 sequences listed, 18% are singletons. Time point: before trial treatment. This clonotype was observed many times. The sequencing used PBMCs, collected before treatment. The TCR comes from a male donor with prostate cancer.

The CDR3 sequence: CASGFQDRGELFF. CDR3 in DNA: TGTGCTAGTGGTTTCCAGGACAGGGGGGAGCTGTTTTTT. The rearrangement joins TRBV12-5 to TRBJ2-2; 7 nucleotides align to TRBD1. Germline V CDR1 and CDR2: LGHNT, FRNRAP. After removal of 3 bases from V and 8 bases from J, the junction contained 3 bases not matched to a gene. This CDR3 is built from 13 residues.